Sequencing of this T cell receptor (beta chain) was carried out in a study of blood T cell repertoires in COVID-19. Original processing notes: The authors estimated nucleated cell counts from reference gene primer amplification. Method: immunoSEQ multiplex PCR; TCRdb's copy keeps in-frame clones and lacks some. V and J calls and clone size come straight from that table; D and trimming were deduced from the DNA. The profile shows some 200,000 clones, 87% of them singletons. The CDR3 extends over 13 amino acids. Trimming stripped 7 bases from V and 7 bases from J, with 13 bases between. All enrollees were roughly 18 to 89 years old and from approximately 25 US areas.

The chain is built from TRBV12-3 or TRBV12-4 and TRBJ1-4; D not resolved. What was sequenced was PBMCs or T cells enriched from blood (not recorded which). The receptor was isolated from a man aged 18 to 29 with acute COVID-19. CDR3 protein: CASTLASVEKLFF. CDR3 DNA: TGTGCCAGCACCCTCGCCAGCGTTGAAAAACTGTTTTTT.